These 28 T cell receptor beta chains were sequenced from one sample in a study of shared clonotypes between healthy human individuals. Clones were sequenced by immunoSEQ multiplex PCR, and TCRdb holds only the in-frame ones, with some missing. The sample has around 2,000,000 clones; about 95% are singletons. The naive CD8 subset, CD45RO-negative cells positively selected for CCR7, excluded terminally differentiated effector memory CD45RA+ cells. The sample was naive CD8+ T cells sorted from blood. Every receptor here comes from a man between 18 and 35 years old in good health.

The chain recombines TRBV4-1 with TRBJ1-3; 8 positions agree with TRBD1. The germline gives CDR1 MGHRA, CDR2 YSYEKL. CDR3 length: 16 amino acids. V trimming: 3 bases; J trimming: 0 bases; junction bases outside the gene matches: 4. The CDR3 loop is CASSHRTGTSGNTIYF. The CDR3 nucleotides read TGCGCCAGCAGCCACCGGACAGGGACCTCTGGAAACACCATATATTTT.

The gene calls are TRBV5-1 and TRBJ2-7; TRBD2 might be the D (7 bases). Germline assignment: CDR1 SGHRS and CDR2 YFSETQ. The ends were cut back, 4 bases at V and 0 bases at J, with 14 bases in the middle. This CDR3 contains 15 residues. CDR3 nucleotide sequence: TGCGCCAGCAGCGGGGAGGGGGGCCCCTCCTACGAGCAGTACTTC. As protein: CASSGEGGPSYEQYF.

The gene calls are TRBV15 and TRBJ1-4, with D perhaps matching TRBD1 (5 bases). The germline V gene has CDR1 LNHNV and CDR2 YYDKDF (reference sequence). This CDR3 has 13 amino acids. V shed 3 bases and J shed 8 bases, with 10 bases lying between them. The CDR3 here is CATSSRDSEKLFF. In DNA, the CDR3 is TGTGCCACCAGCAGCAGGGATAGCGAAAAACTGTTTTTT.

V usage is TRBV7-9 and J usage is TRBJ2-1; no reliable D call. The CDR3 runs to 16 residues. Trimming left V 2 bases short and J 0 bases short, with 11 bases between. Germline V gene data show CDR1 as SEHNR and CDR2 as FQNEAQ (reference sequence). The CDR3 sequence: CASSLYRIDSYNEQFF. The CDR3 coding sequence is TGTGCCAGCAGCTTATATCGCATCGACTCCTACAATGAGCAGTTCTTC.

This clone was detected only once. The chain couples TRBV6-5 to TRBJ1-4; 7 bases map to TRBD1. This CDR3 is 13 amino acids long. V lost 5 bases to trimming and J lost 6 bases; unmatched junction nucleotides: 3. CDR1 is MNHEY, CDR2 SVGAGI, per germline. This CDR3 is CASSDRVDEKLFF. CDR3 coding DNA: TGTGCCAGCAGTGACAGGGTGGATGAAAAACTGTTTTTT.

As DNA, the CDR3 is TGCGCCAGCAGCCAAGATCTGAGGGGAGAAGCTTTCTTT. It codes for CASSQDLRGEAFF. J is TRBJ1-1 and V is TRBV4-1; a weak D match, TRBD1 (5 bases). From germline, CDR1 is MGHRA and CDR2 YSYEKL. This CDR3 is built from 13 residues. Between the trimmed V and J ends, which lost 0 bases and 8 bases, there was a span of 10 bases.

CDR3 nucleotides: TGTGCCAGCAGCTTAGCGTTAACAGGGAAACATAATCAGCCCCAGCATTTT. Translation: CASSLALTGKHNQPQHF. The chain links TRBV7-4 to TRBJ1-5, with D perhaps matching TRBD1 (6 bases). This CDR3 is built from 17 residues. Germline assignment: CDR1 SGHVT and CDR2 SQSDAQ. V was cut by 0 bases and J by 4 bases, with 16 bases left in between.

This chain links TRBV27 with TRBJ2-2; D possibly corresponds to TRBD2 (6 bases). The germline V gene has CDR1 MNHEY and CDR2 SMNVEV (reference sequence). V shed 10 bases and J shed 3 bases, with 18 bases lying between them. The CDR3 is made up of 15 amino acids. The CDR3 is CATKVGGAYTGELFF. As DNA, the CDR3 is TGTGCCACTAAAGTGGGCGGGGCGTACACCGGGGAGCTGTTTTTT.

About this clone itself: This same CDR3 is encoded by further DNA sequences in the sample. The chain has TRBV4-1 and TRBJ2-7; D not certain. The germline V and J ends were trimmed by 0 bases and 0 bases, with 9 bases remaining between them. The CDR3 loop spans 15 amino acids. Germline CDR1 is MGHRA and CDR2 is YSYEKL. The CDR3 loop is CASSQDPGSSYEQYF. CDR3 nucleotide sequence: TGCGCCAGCAGCCAAGATCCAGGTAGCTCCTACGAGCAGTACTTC.

This chain joins TRBV28 and TRBJ1-4; 8 bases map to TRBD1. Germline loops: CDR1 MDHEN, CDR2 SYDVKM. The CDR3 loop spans 14 amino acids. Losses at the gene ends were 7 bases for V and 8 bases for J; bases not matched to a gene: 9. The CDR3, as DNA: TGTGCCAGCATCCGCGACAGGGGTGGGGAAAAACTGTTTTTT. Translating gives CASIRDRGGEKLFF.

The chain is built from TRBV29-1 and TRBJ1-2, with D possibly TRBD1 on 6 matching bases. CDR1 SQVTM and CDR2 ANQGSEA come from the germline V gene. CDR3 size: 14 residues. Trimming pared 4 bases from V and 4 bases from J, leaving 16 bases between. The DNA of the CDR3 is TGCAGCGTTGGTGGGGGGCAGGGGCTCTATGGCTACACCTTC. Protein: CSVGGGQGLYGYTF.

In regard to this clone: Distinct nucleotide sequences in the sample also encode this CDR3. The chain uses TRBV18 and TRBJ2-7, with D possibly being TRBD2 (6 bases). CDR3 length: 11 amino acids. The V end lost 3 bases, the J end lost 7 bases, and 7 bases lay between the germline ends. Germline CDR1 is KGHSH and CDR2 is LQKENI. This CDR3 is CASSPGGEQYF. Here the CDR3 DNA reads TGTGCCAGCTCACCCGGGGGTGAGCAGTACTTC.

The gene calls are TRBV5-6 and TRBJ1-5, with a weak D call TRBD1 (6 bases). The germline CDR1 and CDR2 sequences are SGHDT and YYEEEE. The CDR3 spans 14 residues. V lost 4 bases, J lost 2 bases, and 10 bases lay in between. The CDR3 DNA is TGTGCCAGCAGCCTGTACAGGGGCAATCAGCCCCAGCATTTT. The encoded protein is CASSLYRGNQPQHF. The whole variable domain, filled in from reference TRBV5-6 and TRBJ1-5, reads DAGVTQSPTHLIKTRGQQVTLRCSPKSGHDTVSWYQQALGQGPQFIFQYYEEEERQRGNFPDRFSGHQFPNYSSELNVNALLLGDSALYLCASSLYRGNQPQHFGDGTRLSIL.

The chain combines TRBV5-5 with TRBJ1-1, with D uncertain. Germline V gives CDR1 SGHKS, CDR2 YYEKEE (reference sequence). There are 14 residues in the CDR3. V was clipped by 2 bases and J by 4 bases, with 12 bases between them. Here the CDR3 reads CASSFGEEGTEAFF. CDR3 DNA: TGTGCCAGCAGCTTCGGGGAGGAGGGCACTGAAGCTTTCTTT.

The chain couples TRBV7-9 to TRBJ1-2; D unclear. Deletions cut 6 bases from V and 4 bases from J, with 9 bases between. CDR1 SEHNR and CDR2 FQNEAQ come from the germline V gene (reference sequence). The CDR3 has 12 residues. CDR3 amino acids: CASSQRAYGYTF. CDR3 bases: TGTGCCAGCAGTCAACGGGCCTATGGCTACACCTTC.

The rearrangement links TRBV11-2 to TRBJ1-1, with D perhaps TRBD1 (5 bases). V was trimmed by 4 bases and J by 1 base, leaving 22 bases between them. This CDR3 comprises 18 residues. Germline CDR1 reads SGHAT; CDR2 reads FQNNGV. The CDR3 coding sequence is TGTGCCAGCAGCTCGGCAACCGGGACGTCAGGAGAGAACACTGAAGCTTTCTTT. It codes for CASSSATGTSGENTEAFF.

The gene calls are TRBV29-1 and TRBJ2-7, with 10 nucleotides matching TRBD1. CDR3 size: 13 residues. Germline V gene lookup returns CDR1 SQVTM and CDR2 ANQGSEA. J gave up 6 bases and V 1 base, and 3 bases lay outside the gene matches. Here the CDR3 DNA reads TGCAGCGTTGAAGGGACAGGGGGTTTCGAGCAGTACTTC. Translating it yields CSVEGTGGFEQYF.

The V gene is TRBV5-4, the J gene TRBJ2-3; 9 positions match TRBD1. From germline, CDR1 is SGHNT and CDR2 YYREEE (reference sequence). V lost 4 bases, J lost 6 bases, and 15 bases stayed unmatched. The CDR3 spans 17 residues. The CDR3 loop reads CASSRDRDIPMMDTQYF. The DNA for the CDR3 is TGTGCCAGCAGCCGGGACAGGGATATTCCCATGATGGATACGCAGTATTTT.

V is TRBV30 and J is TRBJ1-3; D call uncertain. Germline loops: CDR1 GTSNPN, CDR2 SVGIG (reference sequence). This CDR3 region has 12 residues. V lost 0 bases and J 5 bases, leaving 5 bases between the germline ends. CDR3 residues: CAWSVGRNTIYF. As DNA, the CDR3 is TGTGCCTGGAGTGTCGGAAGAAACACCATATATTTT.

The chain employs TRBV27 and TRBJ2-2; possible D gene TRBD1, 6 bases. Germline V gene lookup returns CDR1 MNHEY and CDR2 SMNVEV (reference sequence). This CDR3 comprises 15 residues. V lost 3 bases and J lost 5, with 13 bases in between. The CDR3 DNA is TGTGCCAGCAGTTTGGGGGCAGGAGGAACCGGGGAGCTGTTTTTT. This translates into CASSLGAGGTGELFF.

The chain couples TRBV10-3 to TRBJ2-7; TRBD1 aligns across 9 bases. Per germline, CDR1 ENHRY and CDR2 SYGVKD. CDR3 size: 14 residues. The J segment lost 3 bases and the V segment lost 6 bases, leaving 6 bases of the junction unmatched. The CDR3 coding sequence is TGTGCCATCAGAGATCCGGGACAGGGCTACGAGCAGTACTTC. Protein product: CAIRDPGQGYEQYF.

The chain carries TRBV10-3 and TRBJ1-1; D gene ambiguous. The germline V and J ends were trimmed by 2 bases and 2 bases, with 9 bases remaining between them. CDR1 is ENHRY and CDR2 is SYGVKD in the germline V gene. The CDR3 spans 14 residues. CDR3 sequence reads: CAISEGSDNTEAFF. In DNA, the CDR3 is TGTGCCATCAGTGAGGGATCTGATAACACTGAAGCTTTCTTT.

The chain is built from TRBV5-6 and TRBJ2-7; either TRBD1 or TRBD2 may fit D (5 bases each). Germline V CDR1 and CDR2: SGHDT, YYEEEE. Between the trimmed V and J ends, which lost 3 bases and 7 bases, there was a span of 14 bases. The CDR3 contains 13 residues. The CDR3 nucleotides read TGTGCCAGCAGCTGGGACCGATCGGGGGAGCAGTACTTC. It is translated as CASSWDRSGEQYF.

J is TRBJ1-6 and V is TRBV25-1, with D possibly being TRBD1 (5 bases). The CDR3 spans 15 residues. Germline V gives CDR1 MGHDK, CDR2 SYGVNS. Trimming took 7 bases from V and 7 from J, leaving 17 bases between them. In DNA form, the CDR3 reads TGTGCCAGCAACCCGGTGGGACCGATAAATTCACCCCTCCACTTT. Its protein product is CASNPVGPINSPLHF.

CDR3 protein: CASSPGYGYTF. In DNA, the CDR3 is TGTGCCAGCAGCCCAGGGTATGGCTACACCTTC. This chain uses TRBV11-2 with TRBJ1-2; D is perhaps TRBD1 (5 bases). This CDR3 region has 11 residues. The V gene's germline CDR1 is SGHAT and CDR2 FQNNGV. The V end was cut by 5 bases, the J end by 5 bases, with 6 bases between.

The J gene is TRBJ2-5, the V gene TRBV2; 8 positions match TRBD1. Germline loops: CDR1 SNHLY, CDR2 FYNNEI. Trimming at V came to 4 bases and at J to 1 base, leaving 17 bases not matched to a gene. The CDR3 loop spans 19 amino acids. Here the CDR3 DNA reads TGTGCCAGCAGTGTTTGGACAGGGCGGCCGGAATTAATCCAAGAGACCCAGTACTTC. Its translation: CASSVWTGRPELIQETQYF. The full variable domain, rest sourced from reference TRBV2 and TRBJ2-5, is EPEVTQTPSHQVTQMGQEVILRCVPISNHLYFYWYRQILGQKVEFLVSFYNNEISEKSEIFDDQFSVERPDGSNFTLKIRSTKLEDSAMYFCASSVWTGRPELIQETQYFGPGTRLLVL.

This chain connects TRBV18 to TRBJ1-4; D is unclear. From germline, CDR1 is KGHSH and CDR2 LQKENI. V was pared by 2 bases and J by 6 bases, with 10 bases between. The CDR3 has 14 amino acids. The CDR3 DNA follows: TGTGCCAGCTCACCAGGTGGAGGGTATGAAAAACTGTTTTTT. It codes for CASSPGGGYEKLFF. Full variable domain (rest looked up from reference TRBV18 and TRBJ1-4): NAGVMQNPRHLVRRRGQEARLRCSPMKGHSHVYWYRQLPEEGLKFMVYLQKENIIDESGMPKERFSAEFPKEGPSILRIQQVVRGDSAAYFCASSPGGGYEKLFFGSGTQLSVL.

The V and J genes are TRBV5-5 and TRBJ2-7; 7 bases fit TRBD1. This CDR3 has 13 residues. V shed 6 bases and J 2 bases; nucleotides not matched to a gene: 5. Germline-derived CDR1 and CDR2 are SGHKS and YYEKEE (reference sequence). The CDR3 DNA sequence: TGTGCCAGCAAGAGGCAGGGGGCCTACGAGCAGTACTTC. It encodes CASKRQGAYEQYF.